The TCR beta chain under discussion was sequenced for a study of T cell repertoires in ileal Crohn's disease (dated by TCRdb to the late 2010s). Regarding the complete study: At the time of surgery, about a third of patients were active smokers, and the median duration of disease was 7.9 years. All patients had surgery for a complication: stricturing disease in around 61% and penetrating disease in about 40%. Postoperative therapy was given to about half of the patients, with thiopurines administered to ten to eleven patients and anti-TNF agents administered to under 20 patients. M6 samples consisted of neoterminal ileum biopsies collected during postoperative colonoscopy. The TCR repertoire was analysed in around 50 patients with Crohn's disease drawn from a prospective multicentre cohort. Running in parallel with the study was a multicentre cohort set up to find predictors of early endoscopic recurrence following ileocolonic resection. Endoscopic postoperative recurrence was defined by a Rutgeerts score above i0. A total of about 150 mucosal samples from approximately 60 patients were sequenced, with samples obtained at several locations on the surgical specimen and at postoperative endoscopy. What the study reported, not specific to this receptor: The timing of postoperative endoscopy varied within the first year after surgery, and the median delay was nearly 7 months. Higher high-frequency clone percentages at surgery were associated with endoscopic recurrence; all patients with clonality above 26.8% (18/57) had recurrence. Compared with CD4 T cells, sorted CD8 T cells held more high-frequency clones, which suggests that the mucosal expansions were mostly CD8. Only a subgroup of patients, of unstated size, had mucosal CD4 and CD8 T cells sorted and sequenced. Patients who were active smokers at surgery had a significantly higher proportion of clonal expansions than non-smokers (about 25% vs 20%, p=0.02).

What the time point label conveys for this sample: neoterminal ileum biopsy at postoperative endoscopy, about 6 months after surgery. To be eligible, patients had to be adults with ileal or ileocolonic Crohn's disease and an indication for ileocolonic resection. Whole ileal mucosal biopsies were kept frozen at -80 degrees C prior to DNA extraction. Genomic DNA was isolated from frozen whole biopsies using a TRizol-based method, and the DNA was quantified with a NanoDrop 2000 spectrophotometer. Unmatched junction bases come to 13, with V trimmed by 5 bases and J by 10 bases. The cysteine opens and the phenylalanine closes a CDR3 of 16 amino acids. CDR3 DNA is the only sequence kept; it has 48 bases, read in frame from the first base. The germline V gene gives CDR1 as SQVTM and CDR2 as ANQGSEA. As to this clone: Which antigen it targets is not known. Within one base of it there is no much larger clone, and no base qualities were kept.

Around 460 nanograms of biopsy DNA per sample were submitted for commercial TCRB immunosequencing. Adaptive Biotechnology amplified CDR3 regions from genomic DNA with a two-step multiplex PCR that controlled for amplification bias. Primers for every V and J gene segment were used in the first PCR, and barcodes and Illumina adapters were added in the second PCR. CDR3 libraries were sequenced on an Illumina instrument. Per the authors' processing: Analysis combined the vendor-provided pipelines with custom analysis of raw data in R/Bioconductor under R version 3.3.0. Clonality, which ranges from 0 to 1, was calculated as the inverse of the normalised Shannon entropy across all productive clones. The repertoire share taken up by the top 100 clones defined high-frequency clones, and only clones that passed a 95% confidence test were kept. Overlap between samples was measured with the Morisita-Horn index, while repertoire diversity was measured with the Simpson index. In its TCRdb copy, this immuneACCESS table keeps in-frame sequences only and misses some clones. Where compared with another copy, unresolved V genes explain less than half of these, and the others have no known cause. V, J and clone size reflect that table, while D and trimming were determined from the DNA. Counted in this sample were about 62,000 clones; roughly nine tenths of them appeared once. The ten largest clones take up about 2.1% of the sample.

Sequenced: ileal tissue. The receptor chain draws on TRBV29-1 and TRBJ2-1; the junction holds 14 bases that match TRBD2. The sequence came from an adult with Crohn's disease. The CDR3 region: CSVLPSRTSGRTEQFF. The DNA is TGCAGCGTTCTCCCTTCACGGACTAGCGGGAGGACCGAGCAGTTCTTC.